This T cell receptor beta chain was profiled in a study of shared clonotypes between healthy human individuals. Data came from immunoSEQ multiplex PCR; TCRdb stores just in-frame clones and leaves some out. The sample consists of around 2,000,000 clones, about 94% of them appearing once. Trimming removed 3 bases from V and 0 bases from J, with 9 bases in between. There are 15 residues in the CDR3. The V gene's germline CDR1 is LNHNV and CDR2 YYDKDF (reference sequence). CD8 cells regarded as naive lacked CD45RO, were positively chosen for CCR7, and omitted terminally differentiated effector memory CD45RA+ cells.

The chain employs TRBV15 and TRBJ1-3; D uncertain. This TCR derives from a man in his late teens or twenties in good health. Sample: naive CD8+ T cells sorted from blood. The CDR3 DNA is TGTGCCACCAGCAGGGGCGGGAACTCTGGAAACACCATATATTTT. Translating it yields CATSRGGNSGNTIYF. Complete variable domain (other parts from reference TRBV15 and TRBJ1-3): DAMVIQNPRYQVTQFGKPVTLSCSQTLNHNVMYWYQQKSSQAPKLLFHYYDKDFNNEADTPDNFQSRRPNTSFCFLDIRSPGLGDTAMYLCATSRGGNSGNTIYFGEGSWLTVV.